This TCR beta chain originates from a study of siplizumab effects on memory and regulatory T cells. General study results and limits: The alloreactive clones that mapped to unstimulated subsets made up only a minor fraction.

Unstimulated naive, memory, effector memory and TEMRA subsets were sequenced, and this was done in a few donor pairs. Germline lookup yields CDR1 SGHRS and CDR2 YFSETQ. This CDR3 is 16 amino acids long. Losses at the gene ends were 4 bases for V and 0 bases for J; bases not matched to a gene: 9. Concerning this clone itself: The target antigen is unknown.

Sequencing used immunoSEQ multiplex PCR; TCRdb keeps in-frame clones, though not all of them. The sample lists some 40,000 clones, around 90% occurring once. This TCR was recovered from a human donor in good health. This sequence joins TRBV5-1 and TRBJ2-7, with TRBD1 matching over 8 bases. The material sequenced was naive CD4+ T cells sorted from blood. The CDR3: CASSPTLGQASYEQYF. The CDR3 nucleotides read TGCGCCAGCAGCCCTACGCTGGGACAGGCCTCCTACGAGCAGTACTTC.